Given below is one T cell receptor (beta chain) in context. As yet, its antigen is unknown. The CDR3 length is 15 residues. CDR1 is MNHNY and CDR2 is SVGAGI in the germline V gene (reference sequence). Trimming removed 7 bases from V and 4 bases from J, with 18 bases in between. This entry belongs to a study of radiotherapy plus CTLA-4 blockade in lung cancer. Whole-study context: Objective responses were observed in approximately 20% of patients, and disease control was achieved by approximately 30%. Findings of the study overall: Per reports, early blood T cell clone dynamics, plus interferon-beta, forecast response most strongly. Clones derived from tumor TCRs expanded in blood after radiotherapy plus ipilimumab.

In chemo-refractory metastatic non-small-cell lung cancer, patients got ipilimumab CTLA-4 blockade together with focal radiation. The data were produced by immunoSEQ multiplex PCR, yet TCRdb's version contains in-frame clones alone and is incomplete. The sample contains more than 90,000 clones, roughly 80% of which appear only once. The clonotype originates from a human donor with non-small cell lung cancer that progressed on radiotherapy plus ipilimumab. Source: peripheral blood, taken from a patient treated with radiotherapy plus ipilimumab. J is TRBJ2-3 and V is TRBV6-6, with D possibly being TRBD2 (5 bases). The CDR3 sequence: CASTPVGSLADTQYF. Written as DNA, the CDR3 is TGTGCCAGCACCCCGGTGGGGAGTTTGGCAGATACGCAGTATTTT.